This record covers a single TCR beta chain. The source of the sample is a study of blood T cell repertoires in COVID-19. Study-wide background: Acute-phase and convalescent COVID-19 samples originated in the United States, Italy and Spain. From T cells, B-cell-depleted T cells, or PBMCs came the material, which was cDNA or gDNA.

Trimming cost V 4 bases and J 4 bases, with 15 bases left between them. CDR1 LGHNA and CDR2 YNFKEQ come from the germline V gene. This CDR3 region has 15 residues. In the original analysis: Scientists estimated how many nucleated cells there were by amplifying reference gene primers. Clones were read by immunoSEQ multiplex PCR, and TCRdb kept only the in-frame ones, dropping some. V, J and clone size were drawn from that table, and D and trimming were deduced from the DNA. This table holds approximately 96,000 clones, around nine tenths found once. This clonotype was obtained from a man between 60 and 70 years old with acute or convalescent COVID-19. The chain recombines TRBV4-2 with TRBJ2-3, with D maybe TRBD1 (6 bases). The sequenced sample was peripheral blood. The DNA of the CDR3 is TGTGCCAGCAGCCCCGGGATCAGGGGTGCAGATACGCAGTATTTT. It codes for CASSPGIRGADTQYF.